This T cell receptor (beta chain) appears in the sequencing data of a study of blood T cells in healthy people across ages. Sample-barcoded 5' priming and a J-beta primer mix drove a second PCR of about 6 to 12 cycles. TCRdb used MiXCR to reprocess the 5' RACE reads, holding one entry per CDR3 protein. This table has 750,000 to 1,000,000 distinct CDR3 sequences, 29% appearing once. This clonotype has only a few counts. This CDR3 has 17 amino acids. Between the trimmed V and J ends, which lost 0 bases and 2 bases, there was a span of 14 bases. Germline assignment: CDR1 LGHNA and CDR2 YSLEER. This same sample was also taken into another study, of T cells of mothers and their children. As that study records: In cDNA synthesis, all of the extracted RNA was used at approximately 1.6 ug per 15 ul. Related and unrelated pairs show similar shaping of TCR recombination output by thymic selection.

Source material: blood. This sequence originates from a middle-aged woman in good health. The chain couples TRBV4-3 to TRBJ2-1; TRBD2 is a possible D gene (5 bases). CDR3: CASSQELAEEAYNEQFF. The CDR3 nucleotides are TGCGCCAGCAGCCAAGAGTTGGCCGAGGAGGCCTACAATGAGCAGTTCTTC.